This TCR beta chain is drawn from a study of T cells in Graves' hyperthyroidism and ophthalmopathy. About the research overall: Before treatment of any kind, peripheral blood was taken at initial diagnosis.

V lost 0 bases and J lost 4, with 12 bases in between. Germline V CDR1 and CDR2: MNHEY, SMNVEV (reference sequence). The CDR3 has 15 amino acids. There were TCR beta CDR3 regions amplified from RNA transcripts. Initially, a first-round RT-PCR of the TCR CDR3 employed the HTBI primer set. TCRdb reprocessed the multiplex PCR reads via MiXCR and lists one record per CDR3 protein. The data show approximately 630,000 distinct CDR3 sequences, roughly 15% seen once. This clonotype was counted between two and nine times. Antigen unknown. Study results and limitations: Blood shared most expanded thyroid clonotypes above 0.001.

An absence of ophthalmopathy progression within 18 months meant stable Graves' hyperthyroidism. The receptor's source is a woman under 40 with Graves' hyperthyroidism. The chain employs TRBV27 and TRBJ1-2; possible D gene TRBD1, 5 bases. Sample: blood. The CDR3 loop is CASSLSWGIGYGYTF. DNA of the CDR3: TGTGCCAGCAGTTTATCGTGGGGGATAGGCTATGGCTACACCTTC.